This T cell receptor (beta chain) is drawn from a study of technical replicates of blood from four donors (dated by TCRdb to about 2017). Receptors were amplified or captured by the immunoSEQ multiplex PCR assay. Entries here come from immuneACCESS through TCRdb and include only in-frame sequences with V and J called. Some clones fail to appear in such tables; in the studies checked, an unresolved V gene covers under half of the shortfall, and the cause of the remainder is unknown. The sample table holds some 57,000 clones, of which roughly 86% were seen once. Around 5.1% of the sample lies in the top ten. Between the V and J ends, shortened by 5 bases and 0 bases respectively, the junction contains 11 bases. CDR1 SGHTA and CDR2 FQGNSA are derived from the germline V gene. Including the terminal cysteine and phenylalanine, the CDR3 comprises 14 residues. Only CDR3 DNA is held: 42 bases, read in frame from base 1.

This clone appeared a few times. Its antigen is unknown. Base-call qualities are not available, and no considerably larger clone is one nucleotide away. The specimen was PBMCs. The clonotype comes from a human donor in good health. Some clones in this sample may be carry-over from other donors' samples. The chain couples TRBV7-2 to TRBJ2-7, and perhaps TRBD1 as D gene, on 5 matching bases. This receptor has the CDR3 CASSAYRSSYEQYF. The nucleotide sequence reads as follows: TGTGCCAGCAGCGCATACAGGAGCTCCTACGAGCAGTACTTC. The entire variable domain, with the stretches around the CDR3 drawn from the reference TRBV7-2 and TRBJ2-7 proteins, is GAGVSQSPSNKVTEKGKDVELRCDPISGHTALYWYRQSLGQGLEFLIYFQGNSAPDKSGLPSDRFSAERTGGSVSTLTIQRTQQEDSAVYLCASSAYRSSYEQYFGPGTRLTVT.